This T cell receptor beta chain was retrieved from a study of human T cells and chemical hapten exposure. About the study: How much TCR each sample yielded varied, mostly because pooled library volumes differed slightly. Study-level results: PT1 expanded TCR counts correlated positively with patch test score.

As concerns this clonotype: Its target is not known.

Each CDR3 protein is one row after TCRdb ran MiXCR on the RACE reads. The sample lists 84,000 or so distinct CDR3 sequences; roughly a tenth were seen once. Deletions cut 4 bases from V and 4 bases from J, with 5 bases between. CDR3 length: 12 residues. Germline-derived CDR1 and CDR2 are MNHEY and SVGEGT. As to time point: patch test 1, 2 weeks after DPC sensitization. Treatment reported: therapeutic diphenylcyclopropenone sensitization with weekly scalp DPC. The sequence derives from a man aged 40-50 years with alopecia areata. Some clones in this sample may be carry-over from other donors' samples. V gene TRBV6-2 or TRBV6-3 combines with J gene TRBJ2-4; D gene uncertain. Here the sequenced sample was whole blood, taken in connection with sensitization to the hapten diphenylcyclopropenone (DPC). The CDR3 sequence: CASSLTKNIQYF. The CDR3 bases are TGTGCCAGCAGTTTGACGAAAAACATTCAGTACTTC.